Listed below are T cell receptor beta chains from one sample, sequenced in a study of identical twins. TCRdb itself ran the 5' RACE reads through MiXCR, one entry per CDR3 protein. The sample consists of approximately 690,000 distinct CDR3 sequences, 6.1% of them appearing once. The specimen was naive T cells sorted from blood. Every receptor here comes from a man between 18 and 29 years old in good health. The CDR3 runs from the conserved cysteine through the conserved F or W. A D gene is named only where the DNA matches it firmly. For some rows the clone size is stated as once, few or many, or as a class when expanded; others skip it.

v_gene: TRBV4-1; j_gene: TRBJ2-5; abundance: few; d_gene: .; CDR3aa: CASSPLVGGAGETQYF; CDR3nt: TGCGCCAGCAGCCCCCTTGTTGGTGGGGCTGGAGAGACCCAGTACTTC
v_gene: TRBV7-8; j_gene: TRBJ1-2; abundance: .; d_gene: .; CDR3aa: CASSPDRPYGYTF; CDR3nt: TGTGCCAGCAGCCCGGACCGACCCTATGGCTACACCTTC
v_gene: TRBV25-1; j_gene: TRBJ2-3; abundance: many; d_gene: .; CDR3aa: CASSDVATDTQYF; CDR3nt: TGTGCCAGCAGTGATGTGGCCACAGATACGCAGTATTTT
v_gene: TRBV9; j_gene: TRBJ2-3; abundance: few; d_gene: .; CDR3aa: CASSVLMRETDTQYF; CDR3nt: TGTGCCAGCAGCGTATTGATGAGGGAAACAGATACGCAGTATTTT
v_gene: TRBV6-1; j_gene: TRBJ1-1; abundance: many; d_gene: .; CDR3aa: CASSTFITGVAEAFF; CDR3nt: TGTGCCAGCAGTACATTCATTACTGGTGTCGCTGAAGCTTTCTTT
v_gene: TRBV24-1; j_gene: TRBJ2-1; abundance: .; d_gene: TRBD2; CDR3aa: CATSDPRGGHEQFF; CDR3nt: TGTGCCACCAGTGACCCTCGGGGGGGTCATGAGCAGTTCTTC
v_gene: TRBV12-3/TRBV12-4; j_gene: TRBJ2-5; abundance: few; d_gene: .; CDR3aa: CASSNRGWVKETQYF; CDR3nt: TGTGCCAGCAGTAACCGGGGCTGGGTCAAAGAGACCCAGTACTTC
v_gene: TRBV6-5; j_gene: TRBJ2-1; abundance: few; d_gene: TRBD2; CDR3aa: CASSFWTSGSGNEQFF; CDR3nt: TGTGCCAGCAGTTTTTGGACTAGCGGATCTGGAAATGAGCAGTTCTTC
v_gene: TRBV27; j_gene: TRBJ2-7; abundance: many; d_gene: .; CDR3aa: CASSQTDGLGYEQYF; CDR3nt: TGTGCCAGCAGTCAGACGGACGGCCTTGGATACGAGCAGTACTTC
v_gene: TRBV12-3/TRBV12-4; j_gene: TRBJ2-1; abundance: .; d_gene: .; CDR3aa: CASSPSGNWNEQFF; CDR3nt: TGTGCCAGCAGTCCTAGTGGAAACTGGAATGAGCAGTTCTTC
v_gene: TRBV12-3/TRBV12-4; j_gene: TRBJ2-1; abundance: many; d_gene: .; CDR3aa: CASSPLYNEQFF; CDR3nt: TGTGCCAGCAGTCCTCTCTACAATGAGCAGTTCTTC
v_gene: TRBV12-3/TRBV12-4; j_gene: TRBJ2-2; abundance: many; d_gene: .; CDR3aa: CASSLTGATGELFF; CDR3nt: TGTGCCAGCAGTTTGACGGGAGCGACCGGGGAGCTGTTTTTT
v_gene: TRBV7-8; j_gene: TRBJ2-4; abundance: few; d_gene: TRBD2; CDR3aa: CASSSRLAEKNIQYF; CDR3nt: TGTGCCAGCAGCTCCAGACTAGCCGAAAAAAACATTCAGTACTTC
v_gene: TRBV5-5; j_gene: TRBJ1-2; abundance: .; d_gene: TRBD1; CDR3aa: CASSWTGANYGYTF; CDR3nt: TGTGCCAGCAGCTGGACAGGAGCTAACTATGGCTACACCTTC